The 28 T cell receptor beta chains listed next were all sequenced from one sample in a study of shared clonotypes between healthy human individuals. Sequencing was performed with immunoSEQ multiplex PCR; in TCRdb, only in-frame clones are kept and a portion is missing. The table shows about 1.5 million clones, with around 97% occurring only once. What was sequenced was naive CD4+ T cells sorted from blood. As for subset: CD45RA+ positively selected. These receptors all come from a young man in good health.

This chain links TRBV19 with TRBJ2-1; D possibly corresponds to TRBD2 (6 bases). The length of the CDR3 is 14 residues. V lost 1 base and J 9 bases, leaving 13 bases between the germline ends. The germline gives CDR1 LNHDA, CDR2 SQIVND (reference sequence). The CDR3 DNA reads TGTGCCAGTAGTATAGTGCATACAGCGGGTGAGCAGTTCTTC. This gives the protein CASSIVHTAGEQFF.

The rearrangement links TRBV7-8 to TRBJ2-1, with TRBD2 matching over 10 bases. The V gene's germline CDR1 is SGHVS and CDR2 FQNEAQ. The CDR3 covers 15 residues. V dropped 1 base and J dropped 8; count of bases not matched to a gene: 5. CDR3 protein: CASSLGLAGEHEQFF. As DNA, the CDR3 is TGTGCCAGCAGCTTAGGTCTAGCGGGAGAACATGAGCAGTTCTTC. The full variable domain, in which reference TRBV7-8 and TRBJ2-1 provide the parts outside the CDR3, is GAGVSQSPRYKVAKRGQDVALRCDPISGHVSLFWYQQALGQGPEFLTYFQNEAQLDKSGLPSDRFFAERPEGSVSTLKIQRTQQEDSAVYLCASSLGLAGEHEQFFGPGTRLTVL.

The gene calls are TRBV21-1 and TRBJ2-7. TRBV21-1 is designated a pseudogene. This CDR3 is built from 13 residues. DNA of the CDR3: TGTGCCAGCGGCGGCAGGAGAGGCTACGAGCAGTACTTC. Translated, it gives CASGGRRGYEQYF.

The rearrangement uses TRBV4-3 and TRBJ2-5; 15 bases are shared with TRBD2. The CDR3 sequence is 17 residues long. Per the germline V gene, CDR1 is LGHNA and CDR2 is YSLEER. The V and J ends lost 0 bases and 2 bases, in that order; junction bases with no gene match: 1. The CDR3 sequence: CASSQEGLAGGQETQYF. Here the CDR3 DNA reads TGCGCCAGCAGCCAAGAAGGACTAGCGGGAGGGCAAGAGACCCAGTACTTC.

V is TRBV18 and J is TRBJ2-6; 8 nucleotides align to TRBD1. With V trimmed by 5 bases and J by 0 bases, 6 bases remained unmatched. Germline V lookup: CDR1 KGHSH, CDR2 LQKENI. The CDR3 has 17 residues. The CDR3 DNA is TGTGCCAGCTCAGAGGGACAGGCAAACTCTGGGGCCAACGTCCTGACTTTC. This sequence encodes CASSEGQANSGANVLTF.

The table lists this clone with a count of one. The rearrangement links TRBV5-6 to TRBJ1-2; no definite D call. Trimming took 1 base from V and 5 from J, leaving 9 bases between them. Germline CDR1 and CDR2: SGHDT and YYEEEE. This CDR3 is built from 13 residues. The CDR3 nucleotides read TGTGCCAGCAGCTTGCGCGCGCCATATGGCTACACCTTC. Amino acids: CASSLRAPYGYTF.

V is TRBV5-4 and J is TRBJ2-4; TRBD2 matches 9 bases. The germline CDR1 and CDR2 sequences are SGHNT and YYREEE (reference sequence). The CDR3 length is 16 residues. V trimming: 0 bases; J trimming: 2 bases; junction bases outside the gene matches: 3. The CDR3 DNA is TGTGCCAGCAGCTTGGAGGCTAGCGGGACCAAAAACATTCAGTACTTC. Translating it yields CASSLEASGTKNIQYF.

This clone is a singleton in its sample. Other DNA sequences in the sample encode the same CDR3. This CDR3 reads CSVDRSYNEQFF. The CDR3 nucleotides are TGCAGCGTTGACAGGAGCTACAATGAGCAGTTCTTC. This chain links TRBV29-1 with TRBJ2-1, with D uncertain. Per the germline V gene, CDR1 is SQVTM and CDR2 is ANQGSEA. V was trimmed by 3 bases and J by 3 bases, leaving 6 bases between them. The CDR3 spans 12 residues.

The CDR3, as DNA: TGCAGCGTTGGGGCAGGGGAACAGCCCCAGCATTTT. Protein sequence: CSVGAGEQPQHF. The rearrangement links TRBV29-1 to TRBJ1-5; D might be TRBD1 (6 bases). This CDR3 comprises 12 residues. Germline CDR1 reads SQVTM; CDR2 reads ANQGSEA. V was cut by 4 bases and J by 7 bases, with 11 bases left in between.

The chain couples TRBV7-9 to TRBJ1-5; 7 bases match TRBD1. Germline loops: CDR1 SEHNR, CDR2 FQNEAQ (reference sequence). Trimming at V came to 5 bases and at J to 2 bases, leaving 6 bases not matched to a gene. The CDR3 has 15 amino acids. Here the CDR3 DNA reads TGTGCCAGCAGCCGAATAGACAGGGGCAATCAGCCCCAGCATTTT. Amino acids: CASSRIDRGNQPQHF. Supplemented by reference TRBV7-9 and TRBJ1-5, the full variable domain reads DTGVSQNPRHKITKRGQNVTFRCDPISEHNRLYWYRQTLGQGPEFLTYFQNEAQLEKSRLLSDRFSAERPKGSFSTLEIQRTEQGDSAMYLCASSRIDRGNQPQHFGDGTRLSIL.

The chain combines TRBV27 with TRBJ2-3; TRBD2 matches at 9 bases. Germline CDR1 reads MNHEY; CDR2 reads SMNVEV (reference sequence). The CDR3 is 13 amino acids. With 8 bases clipped from V and 6 bases from J, the junction kept 6 bases outside the gene matches. In DNA form, the CDR3 reads TGTGCCAGCGTCGGACTAGCGAGGGATACGCAGTATTTT. This translates into CASVGLARDTQYF.

This rearrangement joins TRBV15 to TRBJ2-1; 7 bases map to TRBD2. Germline trimming cut 8 bases from V and 7 bases from J; bases unmatched to any gene: 14. This CDR3 contains 15 residues. Looked up from germline, CDR1 is LNHNV and CDR2 is YYDKDF (reference sequence). CDR3 nucleotides: TGTGCCACCGTTGGGGGAGGGACTTGGATTAATGAGCAGTTCTTC. It translates to CATVGGGTWINEQFF.

The V call is TRBV28, the J call TRBJ2-6, with D possibly being TRBD2 (6 bases). Trimming removed 7 bases from V and 0 bases from J, with 19 bases in between. The CDR3 has 18 amino acids. Germline V gene data show CDR1 as MDHEN and CDR2 as SYDVKM. CDR3 sequence reads: CASISSAFFNSGANVLTF. DNA of the CDR3: TGTGCCAGCATCTCTAGCGCTTTCTTTAACTCTGGGGCCAACGTCCTGACTTTC.

This clone was observed a single time. The rearrangement uses TRBV29-1 and TRBJ2-3; TRBD1 matches 8 bases. The V segment lost 1 base and the J segment 6 bases; nucleotides outside the gene matches: 3. CDR1 is SQVTM and CDR2 is ANQGSEA in the germline V gene. This CDR3 contains 13 residues. CDR3 region: CSVEGDRLDTQYF. Here the CDR3 DNA reads TGCAGCGTTGAAGGGGACAGGTTGGATACGCAGTATTTT.

J is TRBJ1-2 and V is TRBV6-1; D remains ambiguous. The V and J ends lost 3 bases and 4 bases respectively, with 9 bases between them. The germline V gene encodes CDR1 MNHNS and CDR2 SASEGT. This CDR3 comprises 13 residues. The CDR3 loop reads CASSESTPYGYTF. The CDR3 DNA sequence: TGTGCCAGCAGTGAGTCAACCCCCTATGGCTACACCTTC.

The chain recombines TRBV7-9 with TRBJ1-3; D remains ambiguous. Trimming pared 4 bases from V and 5 bases from J, leaving 6 bases between. The CDR3 length is 12 residues. The germline gives CDR1 SEHNR, CDR2 FQNEAQ (reference sequence). The DNA of the CDR3 is TGTGCCAGCAGCTCCTGGAGAAACACCATATATTTT. Residues: CASSSWRNTIYF.

V is TRBV7-6 and J is TRBJ1-3; D is uncertain. CDR1 SGHVS and CDR2 FNYEAQ come from the germline V gene. Trimming pared 1 base from V and 0 bases from J, leaving 7 bases between. The CDR3 runs 15 residues. The DNA of the CDR3 is TGTGCCAGCAGCTTAGATCTGGGCTCTGGAAACACCATATATTTT. The encoded protein is CASSLDLGSGNTIYF.

The V call is TRBV18, the J call TRBJ1-1; D call uncertain. From germline, CDR1 is KGHSH and CDR2 LQKENI. Trimming took 3 bases from V and 2 from J, leaving 10 bases between them. The CDR3 has 14 residues. CDR3 loop: CASSPLGFNTEAFF. The DNA for the CDR3 is TGTGCCAGCTCACCGCTGGGATTTAACACTGAAGCTTTCTTT.

Details on this clone: The identical CDR3 is also encoded by other nucleotide sequences in the sample. The chain's CDR3 is CASSLVAESSYNEQFF. CDR3 in DNA: TGCGCCAGCAGCTTGGTAGCGGAGTCCTCCTACAATGAGCAGTTCTTC. The rearrangement links TRBV5-1 to TRBJ2-1; the D gene is possibly TRBD2 (6 bases). V was clipped by 0 bases and J by 0 bases, with 10 bases between them. The CDR3 is 16 amino acids. CDR1 SGHRS and CDR2 YFSETQ come from the germline V gene.

As to this clone: The sample has other DNA sequences that encode this CDR3 too. The chain is built from TRBV5-1 and TRBJ2-7, with D tentatively TRBD2 (5 bases). The ends were cut back, 4 bases at V and 0 bases at J, with 11 bases in the middle. This CDR3 has 14 residues. From germline, CDR1 is SGHRS and CDR2 YFSETQ. The CDR3 spells CASSPVGSSYEQYF. For the CDR3, the DNA is TGCGCCAGCAGCCCCGTGGGGAGCTCCTACGAGCAGTACTTC.

The J gene is TRBJ2-3, the V gene TRBV5-1, with D perhaps TRBD1 (6 bases). Germline V gene sequence: CDR1 SGHRS, CDR2 YFSETQ. Trimming pared 3 bases from V and 2 bases from J, leaving 22 bases between. There are 18 residues in the CDR3. DNA of the CDR3: TGCGCCAGCAGCTCTTCAAACCCAACGGGACATATCACAGATACGCAGTATTTT. Translated, it gives CASSSSNPTGHITDTQYF.

The J gene is TRBJ1-1, the V gene TRBV2; D is ambiguous. The CDR3 totals 11 residues. Trimming took off 10 bases at V and 3 bases at J, with 9 bases between the two ends. The germline V gene encodes CDR1 SNHLY and CDR2 FYNNEI. The CDR3 loop is CATRGYTEAFF. CDR3 DNA: TGTGCCACCCGCGGGTACACTGAAGCTTTCTTT.

The V gene is TRBV19, the J gene TRBJ2-5, with TRBD2 matching 10 bases. CDR3 size: 17 residues. Germline values: CDR1 LNHDA, CDR2 SQIVND (reference sequence). The ends lost 3 bases at V and 0 bases at J; junction bases unmatched: 7. CDR3 region: CASSMGRTSGYQETQYF. CDR3 in DNA: TGTGCCAGTAGTATGGGTCGGACTAGCGGTTACCAAGAGACCCAGTACTTC.

This chain connects TRBV5-1 to TRBJ2-3; 7 bases line up with TRBD2. V shed 0 bases, J shed 3 bases, and the junction held 19 bases outside the gene matches. CDR1 SGHRS and CDR2 YFSETQ come from the germline V gene. CDR3 length equals 20 residues. The CDR3 reads CASSLGSFSGYTIRTDTQYF. The CDR3 DNA reads TGCGCCAGCAGCTTGGGGAGTTTTAGCGGGTATACGATACGTACAGATACGCAGTATTTT. Using reference TRBV5-1 and TRBJ2-3 for the parts outside the CDR3, the full variable domain is KAGVTQTPRYLIKTRGQQVTLSCSPISGHRSVSWYQQTPGQGLQFLFEYFSETQRNKGNFPGRFSGRQFSNSRSEMNVSTLELGDSALYLCASSLGSFSGYTIRTDTQYFGPGTRLTVL.

The chain couples TRBV10-3 to TRBJ2-7; no firm D call. In germline, CDR1 is ENHRY, CDR2 SYGVKD. Trimming pared 5 bases from V and 6 bases from J, leaving 11 bases between. The CDR3 spans 12 residues. The CDR3 region is CAISIKGGEQYF. The CDR3 nucleotides read TGTGCCATCAGTATTAAGGGCGGCGAGCAGTACTTC.

This sequence joins TRBV19 and TRBJ2-7, with TRBD1 identical over 9 bases. Germline V gene lookup returns CDR1 LNHDA and CDR2 SQIVND (reference sequence). Unmatched junction bases numbered 7, after V lost 1 base and J lost 6 bases. This CDR3 is 15 amino acids long. The CDR3 here is CASSIGGTGPTEQYF. CDR3 nucleotide sequence: TGTGCCAGTAGTATAGGAGGGACAGGGCCTACCGAGCAGTACTTC.

The chain joins TRBV19 to TRBJ1-5; 9 nucleotides agree with TRBD1. CDR1 and CDR2 from the germline V gene are LNHDA and SQIVND (reference sequence). V was pared by 4 bases and J by 0 bases, with 1 base of the junction left unmatched. The CDR3 covers 15 residues. This CDR3 reads CASSRTGDSNQPQHF. The CDR3 region has the DNA TGTGCCAGTAGTAGGACAGGGGATAGCAATCAGCCCCAGCATTTT.

The V gene is TRBV7-9, the J gene TRBJ1-5; D not certain. Germline assignment: CDR1 SEHNR and CDR2 FQNEAQ (reference sequence). The CDR3 spans 15 residues. Deletions cut 1 base from V and 7 bases from J, with 14 bases between. The DNA for the CDR3 is TGTGCCAGCAGCTTAGGTCCGCCCTTGGGGCAGCCCCAGCATTTT. As protein: CASSLGPPLGQPQHF. The entire variable domain, with the rest obtained from reference TRBV7-9 and TRBJ1-5, is as follows: DTGVSQNPRHKITKRGQNVTFRCDPISEHNRLYWYRQTLGQGPEFLTYFQNEAQLEKSRLLSDRFSAERPKGSFSTLEIQRTEQGDSAMYLCASSLGPPLGQPQHFGDGTRLSIL.